The 10 T cell receptor beta chains below come from one sample, sequenced in a study of patients and donors after allogeneic stem cell transplantation. Each CDR3 protein gets one entry after TCRdb re-called the RT-PCR reads with MiXCR. Among roughly 190,000 distinct CDR3 sequences listed, roughly 40% were seen once. The sequenced material came from blood, either unsorted or a sorted T cell fraction (not recorded which). The receptors come from a human donor who was either an allogeneic HSCT recipient or a stem cell or donor lymphocyte infusion donor (not recorded which). It is not recorded whose cells these are; they may come from a transplant donor.

This clonotype was detected ten times or more. The chain uses TRBV12-3 or TRBV12-4 and TRBJ2-1, with 7 bases fitting TRBD2. V shed 3 bases, J shed 3 bases, and the junction held 5 bases outside the gene matches. This CDR3 has 15 residues. CDR3 sequence (DNA): TGTGCCAGCAGTTTGATGGCGGGAGACTACAATGAGCAGTTCTTC. Translating gives CASSLMAGDYNEQFF.

The V and J genes are TRBV5-5 and TRBJ1-5; 8 positions agree with TRBD1. V shed 3 bases and J 3 bases; nucleotides not matched to a gene: 5. The CDR3 sequence is 15 residues long. The germline gives CDR1 SGHKS, CDR2 YYEKEE (reference sequence). The CDR3 bases are TGTGCCAGCAGCTCCCGGACAGGGATCAATCAGCCCCAGCATTTT. Translation: CASSSRTGINQPQHF.

The chain links TRBV14 to TRBJ2-3, with a weak D call TRBD2 (5 bases). V was pared by 4 bases and J by 7 bases, with 21 bases between. The CDR3 length is 16 residues. CDR1 is SGHDN, CDR2 FVKESK, per germline. As DNA, the CDR3 is TGTGCCAGCAGCCCCATCGGGGAACCCCTGAAGAATACGCAGTATTTT. Its protein is CASSPIGEPLKNTQYF.

Only a few counts were recorded for this clonotype. The V gene is TRBV12-3 or TRBV12-4, the J gene TRBJ1-1; TRBD1 is a possible D gene (6 bases). V was clipped by 5 bases and J by 1 base, with 11 bases between them. The CDR3 spans 14 residues. CDR3 in DNA: TGTGCCAGCAGTCGTGGACAGACGAACACTGAAGCTTTCTTT. Translated: CASSRGQTNTEAFF.

This chain joins TRBV6-2 or TRBV6-3 and TRBJ2-3; 11 bases fit TRBD1. Germline trimming cut 0 bases from V and 5 bases from J; bases unmatched to any gene: 1. CDR1 and CDR2 (germline): MNHEY, SVGEGT. This CDR3 contains 15 residues. The DNA for the CDR3 is TGTGCCAGCAGTTACTCCGGGACAGGGGGAGATACGCAGTATTTT. Protein: CASSYSGTGGDTQYF.

V usage is TRBV11-2 and J usage is TRBJ1-1, with TRBD1 identical over 8 bases. J gave up 0 bases and V 5 bases, and 8 bases lay outside the gene matches. CDR1 and CDR2 (germline): SGHAT, FQNNGV. This CDR3 is built from 16 residues. The CDR3 reads CASSPDRVWMNTEAFF. DNA of the CDR3: TGTGCCAGCAGCCCGGACAGGGTTTGGATGAACACTGAAGCTTTCTTT. Full variable domain (rest looked up from reference TRBV11-2 and TRBJ1-1): EAGVAQSPRYKIIEKRQSVAFWCNPISGHATLYWYQQILGQGPKLLIQFQNNGVVDDSQLPKDRFSAERLKGVDSTLKIQPAKLEDSAVYLCASSPDRVWMNTEAFFGQGTRLTVV.

This clonotype showed up just a few times. This chain connects TRBV27 to TRBJ1-5; perhaps TRBD1 as D (5 bases). The length of the CDR3 is 16 residues. Looked up from germline, CDR1 is MNHEY and CDR2 is SMNVEV (reference sequence). V dropped 6 bases and J dropped 4 bases, with 19 bases sitting between them. The CDR3: CASSPEIGRGNQPQHF. The DNA for the CDR3 is TGTGCCAGCAGCCCTGAGATAGGGAGGGGAAATCAGCCCCAGCATTTT.

The chain carries TRBV7-6 and TRBJ1-5, with D possibly being TRBD1 (5 bases). Germline-derived CDR1 and CDR2 are SGHVS and FNYEAQ. Trimming shortened V by 4 bases and J by 6 bases, and 10 bases separated the two germline ends. The length of the CDR3 is 13 residues. The CDR3 spells CASSSGDGQPQHF. In DNA form, the CDR3 reads TGTGCCAGCAGCTCGGGGGACGGTCAGCCCCAGCATTTT.

The chain joins TRBV12-3 or TRBV12-4 to TRBJ1-6; 7 positions match TRBD1. J gave up 3 bases and V 5 bases, and 10 bases lay outside the gene matches. This CDR3 region has 17 residues. CDR3 in DNA: TGTGCCAGCAGTCCCCAGGACAGGCAACTCTATAATTCACCCCTCCACTTT. It yields the protein CASSPQDRQLYNSPLHF.

The rearrangement joins TRBV20-1 to TRBJ2-1; 8 bases line up with TRBD2. V shed 3 bases and J 4 bases; nucleotides not matched to a gene: 14. The CDR3 loop spans 17 amino acids. Per germline, CDR1 DFQATT and CDR2 SNEGSKA (reference sequence). CDR3 nucleotides: TGCAGTGCTAGTGACGTGTTAGCGGGAATCTCATACAATGAGCAGTTCTTC. This translates into CSASDVLAGISYNEQFF.